This T cell receptor (beta chain) was profiled in a study of technical replicates of blood from several donors. Generated by immunoSEQ multiplex PCR, the TCRdb table keeps only in-frame clones and is missing some. Of about 85,000 clones listed, just under 95% are singletons. The V end was cut by 5 bases, the J end by 7 bases, with 14 bases between. The germline V gene encodes CDR1 MNHEY and CDR2 SVGAGI. The CDR3 extends over 13 amino acids. V gene TRBV6-5 combines with J gene TRBJ2-5; D is possibly TRBD1 (6 bases). The sample was T cells isolated from PBMCs. This clonotype was obtained from a human donor in good health. The CDR3: CASSRTALGTQYF. The CDR3 DNA follows: TGTGCCAGCAGTAGGACAGCCCTGGGGACCCAGTACTTC.